The TCR beta chain described here comes from a study of response to subunit inactivated influenza vaccine. Whole-study results and caveats: The authors put forward the suggestion that each seasonal influenza vaccination may bring in only a limited number of new T cells.

TCRdb re-analysed the RT-PCR reads in MiXCR, keeping a single row per CDR3 protein. The sample contains 650,000 to 800,000 distinct CDR3 sequences, approximately 15% of which appear only once. This clonotype was seen repeatedly, ten times or more. Its matching antigen is unknown. This CDR3 contains 13 residues. Trimming removed 2 bases at V and 2 bases at J, with 7 bases between. The chain couples TRBV12-3 or TRBV12-4 to TRBJ2-7; no definite D call. The sample was PBMCs from blood, taken around two weeks before vaccination. The receptor was derived from a man in his forties or fifties who received an inactivated influenza vaccine. CDR3 DNA: TGTGCCAGCAGTTTAAGGGCCACCTACGAGCAGTACTTC. Translation: CASSLRATYEQYF.